The present TCR beta chain was sequenced within a study of graft-versus-host responses after intestinal transplantation. Overall study: Following induction with anti-thymocyte globulin, all recipients were given tacrolimus and steroids for approximately three years.

Germline V gene data show CDR1 as MDHEN and CDR2 as SYDVKM. With 6 bases clipped from V and 3 bases from J, the junction kept 7 bases outside the gene matches. The CDR3 runs 17 residues. As to this clone: Its antigen is currently unknown.

Only in-frame clones appear in the TCRdb table, and some are missing; sequencing was by immunoSEQ multiplex PCR. This table has 85,000 to 100,000 clones, less than 95% appearing once. The sample consisted of unstimulated CD8+ T cells sorted from spleen or lymph node cells, taken before transplant. This receptor was taken from a human donor who was the organ donor for an intestinal transplant. The rearrangement uses TRBV28 and TRBJ2-3, with 15 bases matching TRBD2. The CDR3 sequence is CASRLGTSGGRTDTQYF. In nucleotides, the CDR3 is TGTGCCAGCAGGCTAGGGACTAGCGGGGGGAGAACAGATACGCAGTATTTT.